These 24 T cell receptor beta chains were sequenced from one sample in a study of blood T cell repertoires in COVID-19. Clones were read by immunoSEQ multiplex PCR, and TCRdb kept only the in-frame ones, dropping some. Here the sample spans under 250,000 clones, over 75% being singletons. Sequences were obtained from peripheral blood. These receptors all come from a woman in her seventies with COVID-19, enrolled during active disease.

The chain has TRBV11-3 and TRBJ1-3; 9 nucleotides agree with TRBD1. There are 17 residues in the CDR3. With 4 bases clipped from V and 5 bases from J, the junction kept 12 bases outside the gene matches. Germline values: CDR1 SGHNT, CDR2 YENEEA. CDR3 region: CASSSPGYRGLRNTIYF. In DNA form, the CDR3 reads TGTGCCAGCAGCTCTCCAGGATACAGGGGGCTGAGAAACACCATATATTTT.

The CDR3 DNA reads TGTGCCAGCAGTGAAACGGGGACAGGGGGACATCAGCCCCAGCATTTT. This translates into CASSETGTGGHQPQHF. This sequence joins TRBV6-1 and TRBJ1-5; 11 nucleotides agree with TRBD1. Germline V CDR1 and CDR2: MNHNS, SASEGT. The J segment lost 5 bases and the V segment lost 2 bases, leaving 5 bases of the junction unmatched. The CDR3 contains 16 residues.

This clone was seen only once. The chain joins TRBV4-1 to TRBJ1-4; D is uncertain. The CDR3 has 16 amino acids. Trimming took 0 bases from V and 5 from J, leaving 13 bases between them. Per germline, CDR1 MGHRA and CDR2 YSYEKL. The DNA for the CDR3 is TGCGCCAGCAGCCAAGAGTCTTTCGTCCCCAATGAAAAACTGTTTTTT. Protein: CASSQESFVPNEKLFF.

This clone was counted a single time. The chain carries TRBV9 and TRBJ2-4; the D gene is possibly TRBD2 (5 bases). Between the trimmed V and J ends, which lost 4 bases and 1 base, there was a span of 15 bases. The CDR3 totals 16 residues. Looked up from germline, CDR1 is SGDLS and CDR2 is YYNGEE. The CDR3: CASSPQVPGAKNIQYF. CDR3 DNA: TGTGCCAGCAGCCCCCAGGTCCCGGGGGCCAAAAACATTCAGTACTTC. The variable domain in full, with the rest retrieved from reference TRBV9 and TRBJ2-4, is DSGVTQTPKHLITATGQRVTLRCSPRSGDLSVYWYQQSLDQGLQFLIQYYNGEERAKGNILERFSAQQFPDLHSELNLSSLELGDSALYFCASSPQVPGAKNIQYFGAGTRLSVL.

The chain carries TRBV19 and TRBJ2-5; no definite D call. The CDR3 consists of 13 residues. CDR1 and CDR2 from the germline V gene are LNHDA and SQIVND (reference sequence). V lost 5 bases and J lost 7, with 14 bases in between. CDR3 sequence: CASSLLAPRTQYF. For the CDR3, the DNA is TGTGCCAGTAGTCTCCTGGCTCCACGGACCCAGTACTTC.

The chain joins TRBV15 to TRBJ2-7, with D perhaps matching TRBD1 (6 bases). The germline V and J ends were trimmed by 5 bases and 0 bases, with 17 bases remaining between them. The CDR3 has 16 amino acids. Germline V gene sequence: CDR1 LNHNV, CDR2 YYDKDF (reference sequence). CDR3 DNA: TGTGCCACCAGCCCAAGAGGAGACAGGAGCTCCTACGAGCAGTACTTC. It encodes CATSPRGDRSSYEQYF.

The rearrangement uses TRBV7-2 and TRBJ1-6, with TRBD1 as a possible D gene (6 bases). Between the trimmed V and J ends, which lost 4 bases and 4 bases, there was a span of 11 bases. CDR1 is SGHTA and CDR2 is FQGNSA in the germline V gene. The CDR3 sequence is 15 residues long. The CDR3 sequence is CASSSPGQYNSPLHF. The DNA for the CDR3 is TGTGCCAGCAGCTCACCGGGACAATATAATTCACCCCTCCACTTT.

The CDR3, as DNA: TGTGCCAGCAGCGCGGGACCTCCCGGGGGGGAGCAGTACTTC. It translates to CASSAGPPGGEQYF. This sequence joins TRBV5-4 and TRBJ2-7, with TRBD2 matching over 7 bases. Losses at the gene ends were 4 bases for V and 7 bases for J; bases not matched to a gene: 11. CDR1 and CDR2 from the germline V gene are SGHNT and YYREEE (reference sequence). The CDR3 totals 14 residues.

V gene TRBV7-2 combines with J gene TRBJ1-6, with D unresolved. CDR1 SGHTA and CDR2 FQGNSA come from the germline V gene. Trimming stripped 5 bases from V and 9 bases from J, with 14 bases between. The CDR3 has 14 amino acids. In DNA, the CDR3 is TGTGCCAGCAGCCCGACGGGGATGGGTTCACCCCTCCACTTT. It yields the protein CASSPTGMGSPLHF.

The rearrangement joins TRBV29-1 to TRBJ2-3, with D possibly being TRBD2 (6 bases). Germline CDR1 reads SQVTM; CDR2 reads ANQGSEA. This CDR3 is built from 17 residues. Trimming left V 0 bases short and J 7 bases short, with 23 bases between. CDR3 sequence: CSVEEEDRRRAANTQYF. In DNA form, the CDR3 reads TGCAGCGTTGAAGAGGAAGATAGAAGGAGGGCCGCAAATACGCAGTATTTT.

The chain recombines TRBV7-2 with TRBJ1-5; TRBD1 agrees at 10 bases. V trimming: 5 bases; J trimming: 5 bases; junction bases outside the gene matches: 6. Germline CDR1 SGHTA, CDR2 FQGNSA. The CDR3 runs 15 residues. DNA for the CDR3: TGTGCCAGCAGCAAGACAGGGGGCGGGTATCAGCCCCAGCATTTT. Amino acids: CASSKTGGGYQPQHF. Based on the CDR3 plus reference TRBV7-2 and TRBJ1-5, the full variable domain is GAGVSQSPSNKVTEKGKDVELRCDPISGHTALYWYRQSLGQGLEFLIYFQGNSAPDKSGLPSDRFSAERTGGSVSTLTIQRTQQEDSAVYLCASSKTGGGYQPQHFGDGTRLSIL.

Of note for this clone: An end of the junction does not agree with germline; a read error may underlie this. V gene TRBV28 combines with J gene TRBJ1-5, with a tentative D call TRBD1 (5 bases). CDR1 is MDHEN, CDR2 SYDVKM, per germline. The CDR3 runs 15 residues. CDR3 DNA: TGTGCCGGCAGGGAGGGACTGAAGTACAATCAGCCCCAGCATTTT. Protein product: CAGREGLKYNQPQHF.

This rearrangement joins TRBV5-1 to TRBJ2-3; 11 bases agree with TRBD2. This CDR3 region has 19 residues. The germline V gene has CDR1 SGHRS and CDR2 YFSETQ. Trimming at V came to 3 bases and at J to 1 base, leaving 13 bases not matched to a gene. In nucleotides, the CDR3 is TGCGCCAGCAGCTCGGGGTTAGCGGGAGGGCACCTGGGCACAGATACGCAGTATTTT. Its protein product is CASSSGLAGGHLGTDTQYF.

V gene TRBV7-3 combines with J gene TRBJ1-2; D is possibly TRBD1 (6 bases). Germline-derived CDR1 and CDR2 are SGHTA and FQGTGA. The CDR3 has 13 residues. V gave up 0 bases and J gave up 6 bases, with 8 bases separating them. CDR3 nucleotides: TGTGCCAGCAGCTTAACCCACAGGGATGGCTACACCTTC. The encoded protein is CASSLTHRDGYTF.

The chain has TRBV19 and TRBJ1-1, with D unresolved. Per germline, CDR1 LNHDA and CDR2 SQIVND (reference sequence). The CDR3 totals 13 residues. Trimming removed 2 bases from V and 3 bases from J, with 7 bases in between. CDR3 sequence reads: CASSIKRDTEAFF. The CDR3 DNA sequence: TGTGCCAGTAGTATAAAGCGGGACACTGAAGCTTTCTTT.

The chain uses TRBV28 and TRBJ1-5, with D hard to call. The CDR3 totals 14 residues. Trimming left V 3 bases short and J 3 bases short, with 9 bases between. Germline-derived CDR1 and CDR2 are MDHEN and SYDVKM. The CDR3 DNA reads as TGTGCCAGCAGTTTGGCAGGTGACAATCAGCCCCAGCATTTT. Residues: CASSLAGDNQPQHF.

With regard to this clone: One end of the junction varies from germline; a read error may be responsible. This sequence joins TRBV6-1 and TRBJ1-1; perhaps TRBD1 as D (5 bases). This CDR3 comprises 16 residues. Germline assignment: CDR1 MNHNS and CDR2 SASEGT. The CDR3 spells CASSEAPDTRNTEAFF. CDR3 sequence (DNA): TGTGCCAGCAGCGAAGCCCCGGACACCCGGAACACTGAAGCTTTCTTT.

V and J are TRBV15 and TRBJ1-5; TRBD1 agrees at 10 bases. V lost 5 bases, J lost 4 bases, and 8 bases stayed unmatched. This CDR3 spans 16 amino acids. Germline values: CDR1 LNHNV, CDR2 YYDKDF (reference sequence). CDR3 amino acids: CATSGGTGATNQPQHF. The CDR3 DNA is TGTGCCACCAGCGGAGGGACAGGGGCTACTAATCAGCCCCAGCATTTT.

DNA of the CDR3: TGCGCCAGCAGCCAAGGACAGGGAGGCTATGGCTACACCTTC. Translation gives CASSQGQGGYGYTF. V and J are TRBV4-1 and TRBJ1-2, with TRBD1 matching over 7 bases. The CDR3 contains 14 residues. The V segment lost 1 base and the J segment 4 bases; nucleotides outside the gene matches: 3. The V gene's germline CDR1 is MGHRA and CDR2 YSYEKL.

This clone showed up just once. The rearrangement uses TRBV2 and TRBJ1-2, with 7 bases aligning to TRBD1. Germline lookup yields CDR1 SNHLY and CDR2 FYNNEI. This CDR3 comprises 13 residues. V dropped 7 bases and J dropped 7; count of bases not matched to a gene: 9. CDR3 coding DNA: TGTGCCAGCACTGCTGACAGGGTTGGTGGCTACACCTTC. The encoded protein is CASTADRVGGYTF.

V and J are TRBV7-2 and TRBJ1-5; D is unresolved. Between the trimmed V and J ends, which lost 4 bases and 0 bases, there was a span of 10 bases. The CDR3 totals 15 residues. Germline-derived CDR1 and CDR2 are SGHTA and FQGNSA. The CDR3 sequence is CASSSTGVSNQPQHF. The CDR3 DNA sequence: TGTGCCAGCAGCTCGACGGGAGTTAGCAATCAGCCCCAGCATTTT.

This rearrangement joins TRBV27 to TRBJ1-5; 11 bases are a match to TRBD1. Trimming cost V 2 bases and J 0 bases; bases outside gene matches: 0. CDR3 size: 16 residues. Germline CDR1 reads MNHEY; CDR2 reads SMNVEV (reference sequence). The CDR3 is CASSLGTGGSNQPQHF. Here the CDR3 DNA reads TGTGCCAGCAGTTTAGGGACAGGGGGTAGCAATCAGCCCCAGCATTTT.

This chain uses TRBV19 with TRBJ1-3, with TRBD1 as a possible D gene (5 bases). The CDR3 loop spans 13 amino acids. Germline loops: CDR1 LNHDA, CDR2 SQIVND (reference sequence). V was trimmed by 5 bases and J by 9 bases, leaving 14 bases between them. This CDR3 reads CASSGQGFGTIYF. As DNA, the CDR3 is TGTGCCAGTAGTGGCCAGGGCTTTGGCACCATATATTTT.

This rearrangement joins TRBV7-3 to TRBJ2-2; 8 bases are a match to TRBD2. Trimming at V came to 4 bases and at J to 3 bases, leaving 7 bases not matched to a gene. CDR3 length: 16 amino acids. CDR1 SGHTA and CDR2 FQGTGA come from the germline V gene. CDR3 DNA sequence: TGTGCCAGCAGCTACGCGGGGGGTCCGTACACCGGGGAGCTGTTTTTT. Protein sequence: CASSYAGGPYTGELFF.